These T cell receptor beta chains were read from a single sample in a study of cytomegalovirus exposure and HLA in healthy donors. Repertoires were generated with immunoSEQ multiplex PCR, while TCRdb's copy carries only in-frame clones and drops some. The data hold over 50,000 clones, with 95% to 97% observed a single time. What was sequenced was PBMCs. The receptors were sampled from a woman aged 18-29 years in good health and CMV-seronegative. Each CDR3 is given with its conserved first and last residue. The D gene is left open where the match is weak. Where a row states a size, it is once, few, many or the class of an expanded clone; other rows omit it.

d_call j_call clone_size v_call cdr3_aa cdr3_nt
. TRBJ2-3 . TRBV7-8 CASSLLMPGGRGDTQYF TGTGCCAGCAGCTTATTGATGCCCGGAGGGAGAGGAGATACGCAGTATTTT
. TRBJ2-5 . TRBV14 CASSQEYGETQYF TGTGCCAGCAGCCAAGAGTACGGGGAGACCCAGTACTTC
TRBD2 TRBJ2-7 . TRBV6-5 CASSPRLAGGYEQYF TGTGCCAGCAGCCCCCGACTAGCGGGAGGCTACGAGCAGTACTTC
TRBD1 TRBJ1-2 once TRBV2 CASSEQGEGYGYTF TGTGCCAGCAGTGAACAGGGGGAAGGCTATGGCTACACCTTC
TRBD1 TRBJ1-1 . TRBV7-8 CASSPDRGGAFF TGTGCCAGCAGCCCAGACAGGGGGGGGGCTTTCTTT
. TRBJ2-1 . TRBV29-1 CSVGANNEQFF TGCAGCGTTGGCGCCAACAATGAGCAGTTCTTC
TRBD2 TRBJ2-7 . TRBV7-3 CASSPASGPYEQYF TGTGCCAGCAGCCCGGCTAGCGGGCCCTACGAGCAGTACTTC
. TRBJ1-4 . TRBV4-2 CASSQGEGTSGKLFF TGTGCCAGCAGCCAAGGGGAGGGGACGTCGGGAAAACTGTTTTTT
TRBD2 TRBJ2-1 . TRBV25-1 CASSERGGTRGEQFF TGTGCCAGCAGTGAAAGGGGAGGGACTAGGGGTGAGCAGTTCTTC
. TRBJ1-4 . TRBV5-1 CASSLGSGSGEKLFF TGCGCCAGCAGCTTAGGATCGGGAAGCGGTGAAAAACTGTTTTTT
. TRBJ1-1 . TRBV29-1 CSVFMQGSTEAFF TGCAGCGTTTTCATGCAGGGGAGTACTGAAGCTTTCTTT
TRBD1 TRBJ1-5 once TRBV27 CASSLRDRAQPQHF TGTGCCAGCAGTTTACGGGACAGGGCGCAGCCCCAGCATTTT
TRBD1 TRBJ2-6 . TRBV6-4 CASSVGQPSSGANVLTF TGTGCCAGCAGTGTGGGACAGCCGTCCTCTGGGGCCAACGTCCTGACTTTC
TRBD2 TRBJ2-1 once TRBV23-1 CASSHSGRVLWNEQFF TGCGCCAGCAGTCATAGCGGGAGAGTGTTGTGGAATGAGCAGTTCTTC
TRBD2 TRBJ2-1 once TRBV6-6 CASSYDGGAGNEQFF TGTGCCAGCAGTTACGACGGGGGAGCGGGGAATGAGCAGTTCTTC